Presented here are 4 T cell receptor beta chains from one specimen sequenced in a study of CD8 T cells in ankylosing spondylitis. General observations from the study: Made up of eight highly homologous variants, a TCR beta motif appeared characteristic of ankylosing spondylitis blood.

Their antigen targets remain unknown. One entry per CDR3 protein, called by TCRdb with MiXCR from the 5' RACE reads. This sample has about 800,000 distinct CDR3 sequences, with 10% to 15% found just once. What was sequenced was blood, either unsorted or a sorted T cell fraction (not recorded which). The receptors come from a male donor with ankylosing spondylitis.

This clonotype was seen a handful of times. The V call is TRBV4-3, the J call TRBJ1-2; 7 bases agree with TRBD1. This CDR3 is built from 16 residues. CDR1 is LGHNA and CDR2 is YSLEER in the germline V gene. V lost 0 bases and J lost 0; bases outside the gene matches: 4. CDR3 sequence reads: CASSQEGGQPNYGYTF. CDR3 bases: TGCGCCAGCAGCCAAGAAGGGGGCCAGCCTAACTATGGCTACACCTTC.

In its sample, this clonotype was seen many times. The chain links TRBV6-1 to TRBJ2-7; D possibly corresponds to TRBD1 (5 bases). The germline V and J ends were trimmed by 5 bases and 0 bases, with 14 bases remaining between them. CDR1 and CDR2 from the germline V gene are MNHNS and SASEGT. CDR3 length: 15 amino acids. CDR3 loop: CASSQDITSSYEQYF. Here the CDR3 DNA reads TGTGCCAGCAGTCAGGACATCACGAGCTCCTACGAGCAGTACTTC.

This clonotype has a count of ten or more. J is TRBJ2-5 and V is TRBV20-1, with no clear D. The length of the CDR3 is 10 residues. The V and J ends lost 7 bases and 5 bases respectively, with 8 bases between them. CDR1 and CDR2 from the germline V gene are DFQATT and SNEGSKA (reference sequence). The CDR3 bases are TGCAGTGTTGTTTTTGAGACCCAGTACTTC. Protein: CSVVFETQYF.

In this sample, this clonotype turned up many times. The chain couples TRBV12-3 or TRBV12-4 to TRBJ2-3; TRBD2 might be the D (6 bases). The CDR3 is 13 amino acids. Between the trimmed V and J ends, which lost 8 bases and 7 bases, there was a span of 16 bases. CDR3 sequence (DNA): TGTGCCAGCGTCTGGGGTAGCGGTAATACGCAGTATTTT. It specifies CASVWGSGNTQYF.